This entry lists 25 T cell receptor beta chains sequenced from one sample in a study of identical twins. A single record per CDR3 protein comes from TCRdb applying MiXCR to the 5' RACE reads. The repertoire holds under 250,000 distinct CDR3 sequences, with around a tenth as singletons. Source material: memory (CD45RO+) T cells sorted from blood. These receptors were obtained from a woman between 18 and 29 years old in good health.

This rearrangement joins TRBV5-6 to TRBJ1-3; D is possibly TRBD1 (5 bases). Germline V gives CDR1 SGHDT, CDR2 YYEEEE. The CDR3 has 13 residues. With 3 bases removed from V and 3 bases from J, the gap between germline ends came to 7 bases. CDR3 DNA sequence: TGTGCCAGCAGCTGGACAAATGGAAACACCATATATTTT. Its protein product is CASSWTNGNTIYF. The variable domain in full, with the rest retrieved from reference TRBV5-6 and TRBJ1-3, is DAGVTQSPTHLIKTRGQQVTLRCSPKSGHDTVSWYQQALGQGPQFIFQYYEEEERQRGNFPDRFSGHQFPNYSSELNVNALLLGDSALYLCASSWTNGNTIYFGEGSWLTVV.

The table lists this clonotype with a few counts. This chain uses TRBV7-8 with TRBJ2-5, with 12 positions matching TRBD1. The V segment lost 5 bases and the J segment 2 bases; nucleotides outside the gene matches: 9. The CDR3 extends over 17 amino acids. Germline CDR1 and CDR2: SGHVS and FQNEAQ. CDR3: CASSPGTGGLEQETQYF. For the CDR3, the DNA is TGTGCCAGCAGCCCCGGGACAGGGGGCTTGGAACAAGAGACCCAGTACTTC.

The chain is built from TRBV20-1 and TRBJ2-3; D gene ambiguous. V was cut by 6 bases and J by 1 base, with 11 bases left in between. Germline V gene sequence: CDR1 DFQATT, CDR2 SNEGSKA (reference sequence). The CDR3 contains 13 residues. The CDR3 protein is CSAPVEGTDTQYF. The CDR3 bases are TGCAGTGCGCCGGTCGAGGGCACAGATACGCAGTATTTT.

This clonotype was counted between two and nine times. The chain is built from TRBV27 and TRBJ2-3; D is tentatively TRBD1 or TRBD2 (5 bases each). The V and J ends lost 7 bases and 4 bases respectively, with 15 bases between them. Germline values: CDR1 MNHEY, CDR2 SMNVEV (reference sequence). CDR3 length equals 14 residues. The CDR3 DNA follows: TGTGCCAGCACCCGGTTGGTGGGGGCAGATACGCAGTATTTT. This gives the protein CASTRLVGADTQYF.

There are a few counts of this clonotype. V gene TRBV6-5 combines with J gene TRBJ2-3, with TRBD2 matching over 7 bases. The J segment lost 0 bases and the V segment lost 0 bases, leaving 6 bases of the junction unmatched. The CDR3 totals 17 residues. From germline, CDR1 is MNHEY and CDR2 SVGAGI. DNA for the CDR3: TGTGCCAGCAGTTACTCTCCCAGCGGGGCCAGCACAGATACGCAGTATTTT. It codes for CASSYSPSGASTDTQYF.

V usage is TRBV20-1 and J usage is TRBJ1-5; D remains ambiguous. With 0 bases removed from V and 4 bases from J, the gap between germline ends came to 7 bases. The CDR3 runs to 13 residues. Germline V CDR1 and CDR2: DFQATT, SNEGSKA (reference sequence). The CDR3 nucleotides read TGCAGTGCTAGAGATTCCCCGAATCAGCCCCAGCATTTT. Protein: CSARDSPNQPQHF.

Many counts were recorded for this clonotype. The CDR3 DNA is TGTGCCAGCAGCGTAGAAATAAGCTCCTACGAGCAGTACTTC. As protein: CASSVEISSYEQYF. The chain employs TRBV9 and TRBJ2-7; D is ambiguous. The CDR3 is made up of 14 amino acids. Germline V gene sequence: CDR1 SGDLS, CDR2 YYNGEE. V lost 0 bases to trimming and J lost 0 bases, with 7 bases between them.

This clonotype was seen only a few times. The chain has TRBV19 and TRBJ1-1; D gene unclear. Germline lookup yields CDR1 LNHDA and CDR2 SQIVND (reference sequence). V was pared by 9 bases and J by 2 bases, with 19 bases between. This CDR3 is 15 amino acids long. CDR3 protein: CARSQSGSRNTEAFF. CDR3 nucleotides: TGTGCCAGATCCCAGAGCGGATCCAGAAACACTGAAGCTTTCTTT.

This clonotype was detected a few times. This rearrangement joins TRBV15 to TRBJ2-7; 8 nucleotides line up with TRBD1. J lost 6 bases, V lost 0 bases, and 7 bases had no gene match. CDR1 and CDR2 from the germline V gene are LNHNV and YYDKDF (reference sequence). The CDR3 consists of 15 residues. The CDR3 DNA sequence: TGTGCCACCAGCAGAGATTCAGGGGGCCTCTCCGAGCAGTACTTC. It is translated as CATSRDSGGLSEQYF.

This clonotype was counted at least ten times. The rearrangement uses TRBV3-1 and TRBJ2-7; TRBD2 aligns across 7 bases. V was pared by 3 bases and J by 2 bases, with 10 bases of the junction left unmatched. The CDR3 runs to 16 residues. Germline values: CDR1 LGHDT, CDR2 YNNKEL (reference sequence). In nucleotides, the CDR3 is TGTGCCAGCAGCCACGACGCCACCAGCGGGGCCTACGAGCAGTACTTC. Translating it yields CASSHDATSGAYEQYF.

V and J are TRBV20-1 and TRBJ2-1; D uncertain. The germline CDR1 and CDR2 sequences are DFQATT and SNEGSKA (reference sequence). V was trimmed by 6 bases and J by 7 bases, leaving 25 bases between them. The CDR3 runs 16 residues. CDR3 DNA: TGCAGTGCCAAGACGGTCGGCGTAGGACCACTTAATGAGCAGTTCTTC. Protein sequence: CSAKTVGVGPLNEQFF.

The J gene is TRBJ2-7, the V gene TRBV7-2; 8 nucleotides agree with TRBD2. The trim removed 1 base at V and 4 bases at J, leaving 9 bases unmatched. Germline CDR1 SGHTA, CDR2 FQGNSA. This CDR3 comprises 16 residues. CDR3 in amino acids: CASSLEVSSGRYEQYF. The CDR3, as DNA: TGTGCCAGCAGCTTAGAAGTCTCTAGCGGGCGGTACGAGCAGTACTTC.

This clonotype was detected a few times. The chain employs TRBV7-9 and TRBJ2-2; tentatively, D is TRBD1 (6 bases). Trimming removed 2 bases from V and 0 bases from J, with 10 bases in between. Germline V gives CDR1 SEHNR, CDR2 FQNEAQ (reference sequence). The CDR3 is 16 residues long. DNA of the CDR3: TGTGCCAGCAGCTTATCAGGGGCTACGAACACCGGGGAGCTGTTTTTT. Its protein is CASSLSGATNTGELFF.

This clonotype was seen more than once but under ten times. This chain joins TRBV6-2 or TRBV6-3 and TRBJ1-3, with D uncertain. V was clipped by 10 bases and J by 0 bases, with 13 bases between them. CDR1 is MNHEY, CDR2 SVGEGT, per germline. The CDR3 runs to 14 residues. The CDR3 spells CATLRTTSGNTIYF. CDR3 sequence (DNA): TGTGCCACACTACGGACGACCTCTGGAAACACCATATATTTT.

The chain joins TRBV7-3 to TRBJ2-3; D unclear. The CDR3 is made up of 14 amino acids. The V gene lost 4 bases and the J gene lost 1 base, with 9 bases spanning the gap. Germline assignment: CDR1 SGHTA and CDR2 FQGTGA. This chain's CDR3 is CASSSKGRTDTQYF. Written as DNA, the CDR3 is TGTGCCAGCAGCTCCAAAGGCCGCACAGATACGCAGTATTTT.

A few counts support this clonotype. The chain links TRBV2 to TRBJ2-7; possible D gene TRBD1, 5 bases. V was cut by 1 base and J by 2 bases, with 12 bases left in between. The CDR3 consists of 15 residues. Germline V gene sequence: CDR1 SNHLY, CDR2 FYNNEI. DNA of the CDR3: TGTGCCAGCAGTGAAGAAGGCGCCAGGGCCTACGAGCAGTACTTC. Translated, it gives CASSEEGARAYEQYF.

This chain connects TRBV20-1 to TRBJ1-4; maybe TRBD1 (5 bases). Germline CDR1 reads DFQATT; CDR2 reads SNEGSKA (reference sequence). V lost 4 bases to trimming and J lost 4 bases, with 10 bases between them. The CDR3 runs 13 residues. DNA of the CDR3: TGCAGTGCTAATGTGCAGGGTAATGAAAAACTGTTTTTT. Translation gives CSANVQGNEKLFF.

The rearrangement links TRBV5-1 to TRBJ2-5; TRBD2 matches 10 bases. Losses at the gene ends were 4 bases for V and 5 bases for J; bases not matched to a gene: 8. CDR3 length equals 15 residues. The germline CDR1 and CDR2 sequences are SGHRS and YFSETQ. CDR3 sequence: CASSDSGTSVETQYF. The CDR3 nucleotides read TGCGCCAGCAGCGATTCCGGGACTAGCGTGGAGACCCAGTACTTC.

CDR3 in DNA: TGCAGTGCTAGAGGGACTAGCGGGAGGTCCCAAGAGACCCAGTACTTC. Amino acid sequence: CSARGTSGRSQETQYF. The chain recombines TRBV20-1 with TRBJ2-5; 14 positions agree with TRBD2. The V gene end was trimmed by 1 base and the J gene end by 1 base; junction bases not matched to a gene: 2. CDR1 and CDR2 from the germline V gene are DFQATT and SNEGSKA (reference sequence). This CDR3 is 16 amino acids long.

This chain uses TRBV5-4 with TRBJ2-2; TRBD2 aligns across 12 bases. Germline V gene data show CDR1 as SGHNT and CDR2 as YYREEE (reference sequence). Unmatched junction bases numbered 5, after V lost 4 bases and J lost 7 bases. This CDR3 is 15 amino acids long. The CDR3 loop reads CASSQGGLAGGELFF. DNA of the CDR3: TGTGCCAGCAGCCAGGGGGGACTAGCGGGCGGGGAGCTGTTTTTT.

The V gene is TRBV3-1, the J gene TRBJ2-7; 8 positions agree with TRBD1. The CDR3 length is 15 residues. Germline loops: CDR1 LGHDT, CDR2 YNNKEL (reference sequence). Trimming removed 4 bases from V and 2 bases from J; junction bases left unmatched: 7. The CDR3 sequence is CASSPDWTGPYEQYF. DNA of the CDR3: TGTGCCAGCAGCCCCGATTGGACAGGGCCCTACGAGCAGTACTTC.

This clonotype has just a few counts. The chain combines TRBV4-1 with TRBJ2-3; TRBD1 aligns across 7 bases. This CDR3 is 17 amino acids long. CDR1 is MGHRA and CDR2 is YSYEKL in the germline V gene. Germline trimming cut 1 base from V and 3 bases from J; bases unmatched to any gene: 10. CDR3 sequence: CASSQVFPGQITDTQYF. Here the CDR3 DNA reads TGCGCCAGCAGCCAAGTTTTCCCGGGACAGATAACAGATACGCAGTATTTT.

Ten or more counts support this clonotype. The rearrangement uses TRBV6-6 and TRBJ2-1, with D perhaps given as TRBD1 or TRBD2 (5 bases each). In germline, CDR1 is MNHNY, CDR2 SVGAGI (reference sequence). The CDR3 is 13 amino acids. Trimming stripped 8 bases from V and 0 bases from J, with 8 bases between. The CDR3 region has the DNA TGTGCCAGCCGTGGGGGCTCCTACAATGAGCAGTTCTTC. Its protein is CASRGGSYNEQFF.

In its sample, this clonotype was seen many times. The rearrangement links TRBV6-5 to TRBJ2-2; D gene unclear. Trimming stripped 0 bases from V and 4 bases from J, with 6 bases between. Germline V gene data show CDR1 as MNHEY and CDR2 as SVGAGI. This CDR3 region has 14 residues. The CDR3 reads CASSYSGFTGELFF. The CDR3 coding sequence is TGTGCCAGCAGTTACTCCGGGTTCACCGGGGAGCTGTTTTTT.

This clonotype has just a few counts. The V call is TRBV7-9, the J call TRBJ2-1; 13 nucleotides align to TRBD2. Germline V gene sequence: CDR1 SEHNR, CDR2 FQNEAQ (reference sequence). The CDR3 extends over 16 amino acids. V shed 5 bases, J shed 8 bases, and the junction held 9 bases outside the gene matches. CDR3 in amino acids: CASSRGLAGSVDEQFF. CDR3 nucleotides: TGTGCCAGCAGCCGGGGACTAGCGGGATCAGTAGATGAGCAGTTCTTC.